Listed here are 18 T cell receptor beta chains from one sample, sequenced in a study of T cells in Graves' hyperthyroidism and ophthalmopathy (dated 2019 in TCRdb). The protocol used for the library was multiplex PCR. The sequencing machine was an Illumina HiSeq 2000. TCR beta CDR3 regions were amplified from RNA transcripts. For the first round of RT-PCR on the TCR CDR3, the HTBI primer set was used together with the Qiagen OneStep RT-PCR kit. TCRdb reran the public reads through fastp at Q25 and MiXCR, keeping productive beta chains. Identical CDR3 protein sequences are pooled into one entry, listed with their most common genes and DNA. This sample gives some 740,000 distinct CDR3 sequences in total; around 15% of them show up just once. About a tenth of the sample goes to the ten largest clones. Sequences were obtained from blood. Source of these receptors: a woman aged 18-29 years with Graves' hyperthyroidism.

This clonotype was detected ten times or more. The J gene is TRBJ2-1, the V gene TRBV2; 11 bases line up with TRBD1. The CDR3 covers 18 residues. V was clipped by 0 bases and J by 3 bases; unmatched bases: 7. Germline V gives CDR1 SNHLY, CDR2 FYNNEI. The CDR3 region is CASSEAIPGQGVYNEQFF. Here the CDR3 DNA reads TGTGCCAGCAGTGAAGCCATTCCGGGACAGGGGGTCTACAATGAGCAGTTCTTC.

The chain recombines TRBV15 with TRBJ1-1, with TRBD1 matching over 9 bases. The CDR3 spans 15 residues. Germline V gene lookup returns CDR1 LNHNV and CDR2 YYDKDF (reference sequence). Unmatched junction bases numbered 1, after V lost 1 base and J lost 1 base. The CDR3 sequence is CATSRGTGANTEAFF. In DNA form, the CDR3 reads TGTGCCACCAGCAGAGGGACAGGGGCGAACACTGAAGCTTTCTTT.

This clonotype appeared a few times. The CDR3 bases are TGTGCCAGCAGCGTACGGACAAATGAGCAGTTCTTC. As protein: CASSVRTNEQFF. This sequence joins TRBV9 and TRBJ2-1; D might be TRBD1 (5 bases). The CDR3 extends over 12 amino acids. The germline CDR1 and CDR2 sequences are SGDLS and YYNGEE. The V end lost 1 base, the J end lost 7 bases, and 6 bases lay between the germline ends.

This clonotype has more than one count but fewer than ten. V is TRBV10-3 and J is TRBJ1-5; D perhaps matches TRBD1 (5 bases). CDR1 ENHRY and CDR2 SYGVKD come from the germline V gene. The CDR3 has 14 residues. The V end was cut by 6 bases, the J end by 3 bases, with 12 bases between. CDR3 nucleotides: TGTGCCATCAGCGGGCAGGGAATCAATCAGCCCCAGCATTTT. Encoded protein: CAISGQGINQPQHF.

This clonotype was recorded at least ten times. CDR3 amino acids: CASSLAFPNEQFF. CDR3 DNA sequence: TGTGCCAGCAGTTTAGCCTTTCCTAATGAGCAGTTCTTC. This chain connects TRBV12-3 or TRBV12-4 to TRBJ2-1; D not certain. This CDR3 contains 13 residues. The ends were cut back, 0 bases at V and 7 bases at J, with 7 bases in the middle.

This clonotype was recorded at least ten times. Germline and junction disagree at one end, which may indicate a read error. The chain carries TRBV20-1 and TRBJ1-1; D is possibly TRBD1 (5 bases). Germline CDR1 DFQATT, CDR2 SNEGSKA (reference sequence). The CDR3 sequence is 12 residues long. The CDR3 coding sequence is TGCAGAGCTAGTAAGGGACGCACTGAAGCTTTCTTT. Translated: CRASKGRTEAFF.

In its sample, this clonotype was seen many times. This rearrangement joins TRBV7-3 to TRBJ2-5, with unresolved D. The CDR3 runs to 13 residues. Germline CDR1 is SGHTA and CDR2 is FQGTGA. V was clipped by 1 base and J by 5 bases, with 8 bases between them. The CDR3 DNA reads as TGTGCCAGCAGCTTAAGTGGCCGGGAGACCCAGTACTTC. It yields the protein CASSLSGRETQYF.

This clonotype appeared many times. The CDR3 spells CASSHQKFTGELFF. CDR3 nucleotides: TGTGCCAGCAGTCACCAGAAATTTACCGGGGAGCTGTTTTTT. The chain carries TRBV12-3 or TRBV12-4 and TRBJ2-2; no reliable D call. V lost 5 bases and J lost 5, with 12 bases in between. The length of the CDR3 is 14 residues.

The chain carries TRBV24-1 and TRBJ2-5; D possibly corresponds to TRBD1 (6 bases). Trimming removed 4 bases at V and 6 bases at J, with 11 bases between. The CDR3 is made up of 13 amino acids. CDR1 KGHDR and CDR2 SFDVKD come from the germline V gene. The CDR3 DNA sequence: TGTGCCACCAGTGAAGGGGACACCCAGACCCAGTACTTC. Translating it yields CATSEGDTQTQYF.

Many counts were recorded for this clonotype. This chain connects TRBV20-1 to TRBJ1-2; TRBD1 is a possible D gene (6 bases). Germline V gene sequence: CDR1 DFQATT, CDR2 SNEGSKA (reference sequence). Trimming took 1 base from V and 4 from J, leaving 19 bases between them. The CDR3 runs to 16 residues. DNA for the CDR3: TGCAGTGCTAGAGCCCCCAGTCCGGGCAGGGGCTATGGCTACACCTTC. Translating gives CSARAPSPGRGYGYTF.

The V and J genes are TRBV6-1 and TRBJ2-7; 9 bases align to TRBD2. Germline V lookup: CDR1 MNHNS, CDR2 SASEGT. V was clipped by 6 bases and J by 5 bases; unmatched bases: 11. This CDR3 has 15 amino acids. The CDR3 DNA reads TGTGCCAGCAGCATAATTAGCGGGAGACGTCACGAGCAGTACTTC. Protein product: CASSIISGRRHEQYF.

Many counts were recorded for this clonotype. This rearrangement joins TRBV12-3 or TRBV12-4 to TRBJ1-5; D not certain. Trimming stripped 2 bases from V and 3 bases from J, with 8 bases between. CDR3 size: 14 residues. CDR3 DNA: TGTGCCAGCAGTTTACGGCAAACCAATCAGCCCCAGCATTTT. Translating gives CASSLRQTNQPQHF.

The V and J genes are TRBV3-1 and TRBJ2-3; D not resolved. Trimming took 1 base from V and 2 from J, leaving 16 bases between them. This CDR3 is built from 17 residues. Germline lookup yields CDR1 LGHDT and CDR2 YNNKEL (reference sequence). CDR3 sequence: CASSQVDVSGATDTQYF. CDR3 sequence (DNA): TGTGCCAGCAGCCAAGTAGACGTCAGTGGTGCCACAGATACGCAGTATTTT.

The V gene is TRBV2, the J gene TRBJ2-7; D tentatively reads TRBD1 or TRBD2 (5 bases each). The germline CDR1 and CDR2 sequences are SNHLY and FYNNEI. Trimming took off 3 bases at V and 5 bases at J, with 17 bases between the two ends. This CDR3 is 15 amino acids long. The CDR3, as DNA: TGTGCCAGCAGTGATAAGGTGGGGGTTACCCACGAGCAGTACTTC. It is translated as CASSDKVGVTHEQYF.

This chain connects TRBV30 to TRBJ2-2; D is unresolved. Germline CDR1 and CDR2: GTSNPN and SVGIG (reference sequence). The ends were cut back, 7 bases at V and 0 bases at J, with 15 bases in the middle. This CDR3 comprises 15 residues. CDR3 sequence (DNA): TGTGCCTCCCGCCCCGAGACAACGAACACCGGGGAGCTGTTTTTT. This gives the protein CASRPETTNTGELFF.

This chain connects TRBV10-3 to TRBJ2-5, with 7 nucleotides matching TRBD2. CDR1 is ENHRY, CDR2 SYGVKD, per germline. The junction had 6 bases not matched to a gene; V was cut back by 6 bases and J by 5 bases. CDR3 length: 13 residues. The CDR3 region has the DNA TGTGCCATCAGGACGACTAGCCGGGAGACCCAGTACTTC. Its translation is CAIRTTSRETQYF.

This clonotype was observed at least ten times. This rearrangement joins TRBV2 to TRBJ2-2; D is unclear. CDR3 size: 11 residues. Trimming stripped 6 bases from V and 4 bases from J, with 3 bases between. In germline, CDR1 is SNHLY, CDR2 FYNNEI. CDR3 sequence: CASSRTGELFF. CDR3 sequence (DNA): TGTGCCAGCAGCCGCACCGGGGAGCTGTTTTTT.

CDR3 region: CASSLAGGPAYEQYF. For the CDR3, the DNA is TGTGCCAGCAGTCTAGCGGGAGGGCCCGCCTACGAGCAGTACTTC. This chain joins TRBV27 and TRBJ2-7; 12 nucleotides match TRBD2. The V gene's germline CDR1 is MNHEY and CDR2 SMNVEV (reference sequence). Trimming at V came to 5 bases and at J to 2 bases, leaving 4 bases not matched to a gene. The length of the CDR3 is 15 residues.